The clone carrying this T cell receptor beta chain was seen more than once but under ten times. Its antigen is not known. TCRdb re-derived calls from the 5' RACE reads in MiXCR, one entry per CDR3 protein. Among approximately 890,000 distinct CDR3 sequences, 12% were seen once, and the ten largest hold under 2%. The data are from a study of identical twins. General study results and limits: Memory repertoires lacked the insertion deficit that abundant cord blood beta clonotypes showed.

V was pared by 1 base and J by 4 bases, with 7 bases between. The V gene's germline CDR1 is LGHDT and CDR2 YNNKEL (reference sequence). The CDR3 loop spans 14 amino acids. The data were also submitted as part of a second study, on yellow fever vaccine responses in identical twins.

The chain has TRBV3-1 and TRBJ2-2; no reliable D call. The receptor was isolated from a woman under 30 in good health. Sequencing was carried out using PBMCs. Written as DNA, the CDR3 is TGTGCCAGCAGCCAAGGGCTAGTCACCGGGGAGCTGTTTTTT. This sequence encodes CASSQGLVTGELFF.